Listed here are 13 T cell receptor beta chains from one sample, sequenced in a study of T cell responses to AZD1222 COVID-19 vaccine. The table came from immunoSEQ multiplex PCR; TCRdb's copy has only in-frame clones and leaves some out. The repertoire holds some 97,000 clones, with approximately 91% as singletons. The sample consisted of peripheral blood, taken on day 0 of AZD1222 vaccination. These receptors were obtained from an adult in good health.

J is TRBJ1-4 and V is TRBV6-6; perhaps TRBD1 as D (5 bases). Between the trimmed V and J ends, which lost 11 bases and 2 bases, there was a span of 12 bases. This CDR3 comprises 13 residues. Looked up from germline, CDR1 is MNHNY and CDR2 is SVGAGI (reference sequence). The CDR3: CACHRRTNEKLFF. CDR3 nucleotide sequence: TGTGCCTGTCACAGGAGGACTAATGAAAAACTGTTTTTT.

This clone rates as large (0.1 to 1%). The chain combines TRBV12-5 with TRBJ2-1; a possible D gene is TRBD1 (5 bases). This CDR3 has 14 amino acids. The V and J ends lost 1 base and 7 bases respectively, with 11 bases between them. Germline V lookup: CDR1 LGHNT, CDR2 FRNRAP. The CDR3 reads CASGLGGTINEQFF. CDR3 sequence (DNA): TGTGCTAGTGGTTTGGGGGGCACGATTAATGAGCAGTTCTTC.

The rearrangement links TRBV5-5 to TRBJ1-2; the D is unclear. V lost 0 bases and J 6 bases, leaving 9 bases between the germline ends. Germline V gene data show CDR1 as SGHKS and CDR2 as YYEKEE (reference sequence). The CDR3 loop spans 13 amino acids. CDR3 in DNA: TGTGCCAGCAGCTTGGAGACAAACAATGGCTACACCTTC. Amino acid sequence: CASSLETNNGYTF.

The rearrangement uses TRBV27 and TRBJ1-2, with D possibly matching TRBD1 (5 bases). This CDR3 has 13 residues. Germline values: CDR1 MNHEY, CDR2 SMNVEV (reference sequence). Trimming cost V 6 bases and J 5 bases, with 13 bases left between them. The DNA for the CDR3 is TGTGCCAGCAGCCTCAGGGAGTCTTATGGCTACACCTTC. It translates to CASSLRESYGYTF.

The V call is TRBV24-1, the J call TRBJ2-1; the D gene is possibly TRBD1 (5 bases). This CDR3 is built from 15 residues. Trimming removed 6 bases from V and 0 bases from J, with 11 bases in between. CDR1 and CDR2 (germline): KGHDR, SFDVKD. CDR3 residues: CATSIAGPSYNEQFF. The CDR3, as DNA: TGTGCCACCAGTATTGCAGGGCCCTCCTACAATGAGCAGTTCTTC.

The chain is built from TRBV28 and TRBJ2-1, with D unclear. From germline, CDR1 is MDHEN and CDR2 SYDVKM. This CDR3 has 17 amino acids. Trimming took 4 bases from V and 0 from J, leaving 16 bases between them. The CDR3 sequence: CASSSPRDTSSYNEQFF. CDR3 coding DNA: TGTGCCAGCAGTTCCCCTAGAGACACCAGCTCCTACAATGAGCAGTTCTTC.

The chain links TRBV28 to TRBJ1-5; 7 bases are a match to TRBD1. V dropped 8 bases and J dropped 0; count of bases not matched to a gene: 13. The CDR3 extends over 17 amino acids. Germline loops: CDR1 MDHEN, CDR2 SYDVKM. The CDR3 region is CASSTGTDYYSNQPQHF. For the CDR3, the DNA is TGTGCCAGCTCCACCGGGACAGACTATTATAGCAATCAGCCCCAGCATTTT.

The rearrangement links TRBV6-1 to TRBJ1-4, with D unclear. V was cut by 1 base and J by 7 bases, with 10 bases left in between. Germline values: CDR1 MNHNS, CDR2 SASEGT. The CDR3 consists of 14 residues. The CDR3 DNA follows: TGTGCCAGCAGTGAAGGGATGGGTTCTGAAAAACTGTTTTTT. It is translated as CASSEGMGSEKLFF.

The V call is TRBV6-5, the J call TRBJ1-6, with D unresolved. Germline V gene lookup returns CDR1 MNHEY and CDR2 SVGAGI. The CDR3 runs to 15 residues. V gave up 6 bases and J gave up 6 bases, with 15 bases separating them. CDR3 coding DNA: TGTGCCAGCAGAAGAGTTGGACCGGGTAATTCACCCCTCCACTTT. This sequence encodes CASRRVGPGNSPLHF.

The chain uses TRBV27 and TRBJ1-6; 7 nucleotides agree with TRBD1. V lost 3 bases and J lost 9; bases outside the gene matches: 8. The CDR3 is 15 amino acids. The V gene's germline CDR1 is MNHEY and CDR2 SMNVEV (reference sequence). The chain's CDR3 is CASSFERTGGSPLHF. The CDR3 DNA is TGTGCCAGCAGTTTTGAGAGGACAGGAGGTTCACCCCTCCACTTT.

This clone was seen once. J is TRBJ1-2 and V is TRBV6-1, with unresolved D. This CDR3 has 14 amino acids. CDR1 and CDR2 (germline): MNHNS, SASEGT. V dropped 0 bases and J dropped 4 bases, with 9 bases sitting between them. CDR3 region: CASSEAARPYGYTF. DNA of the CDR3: TGTGCCAGCAGTGAAGCGGCCCGGCCCTATGGCTACACCTTC.

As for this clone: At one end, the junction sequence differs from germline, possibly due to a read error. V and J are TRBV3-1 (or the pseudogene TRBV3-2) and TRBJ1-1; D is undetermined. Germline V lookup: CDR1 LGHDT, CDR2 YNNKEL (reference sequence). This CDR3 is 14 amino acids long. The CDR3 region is CASSQVDGNSEAFF. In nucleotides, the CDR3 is TGTGCCAGCAGCCAAGTGGATGGGAACAGTGAAGCTTTCTTT.

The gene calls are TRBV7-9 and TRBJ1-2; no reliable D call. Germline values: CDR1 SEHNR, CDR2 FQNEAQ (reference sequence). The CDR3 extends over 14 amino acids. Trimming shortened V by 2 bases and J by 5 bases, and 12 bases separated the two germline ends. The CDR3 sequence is CASSLPGKPYGYTF. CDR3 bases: TGTGCCAGCAGCTTACCTGGGAAACCGTATGGCTACACCTTC.